This is a list of T cell receptor beta chains from one sample in a study of blood T cell repertoires in COVID-19. The table came from immunoSEQ multiplex PCR; TCRdb's copy has only in-frame clones and leaves some out. In the table there are 150,000 to 200,000 clones, roughly 88% of which are singletons. Input material: PBMCs or T cells enriched from blood (not recorded which). These receptors were taken from a woman aged 18-30 years who had recovered from COVID-19. CDR3s include the opening cysteine and the closing phenylalanine or tryptophan. The D gene is left open where the match is weak. Clone size is stated in some rows and not others, as once, few, many or a class when expanded.

size | J | D | V | CDR3 | DNA
. | TRBJ2-5 | TRBD1 | TRBV7-2 | CASSLWPAGQGEETQYF | TGTGCCAGCAGCTTATGGCCCGCGGGACAGGGTGAAGAGACCCAGTACTTC
. | TRBJ1-2 | . | TRBV7-8 | CASSLAQVYGYTF | TGTGCCAGCAGCTTAGCTCAGGTTTATGGCTACACCTTC
. | TRBJ2-3 | TRBD2 | TRBV11-2 | CASSLEAGEPDTQYF | TGTGCCAGCAGCTTAGAAGCGGGAGAGCCAGATACGCAGTATTTT
. | TRBJ2-7 | TRBD2 | TRBV7-2 | CASSLLLAGAGEQYF | TGTGCCAGCAGCTTACTACTAGCGGGGGCTGGCGAGCAGTACTTC
few | TRBJ2-2 | . | TRBV6-2/TRBV6-3 | CASSYEPYGELFF | TGTGCCAGCAGTTACGAGCCATACGGGGAGCTGTTTTTT
. | TRBJ1-2 | . | TRBV3-1/TRBV3-2 | CASSQVPGIPRGYTF | TGTGCCAGCAGCCAAGTCCCGGGCATCCCCCGGGGTTACACCTTC
. | TRBJ1-1 | TRBD1 | TRBV5-1 | CASSTETGLNTEAFF | TGCGCCAGCAGCACAGAGACAGGGTTGAACACTGAAGCTTTCTTT
. | TRBJ2-1 | TRBD2 | TRBV29-1 | CSATSGGANEQFF | TGCAGCGCGACTAGCGGGGGGGCGAATGAGCAGTTCTTC
. | TRBJ2-7 | . | TRBV7-8 | CASSAAHEQYF | TGTGCCAGCAGCGCGGCCCACGAGCAGTACTTC
. | TRBJ1-1 | TRBD1 | TRBV7-2 | CASSRTGHMDTEAFF | TGTGCCAGCAGCCGGACAGGCCACATGGACACTGAAGCTTTCTTT
. | TRBJ1-4 | TRBD1 | TRBV11-2 | CASSLATGGGEKLFF | TGTGCCAGCAGCTTAGCGACAGGGGGCGGGGAAAAACTGTTTTTT
. | TRBJ2-5 | . | TRBV5-1 | CASSLVSGQETQYF | TGCGCCAGCAGCTTGGTAAGCGGCCAAGAGACCCAGTACTTC
. | TRBJ1-3 | . | TRBV3-1/TRBV3-2 | CASSATYDRGRGGNTIYF | TGTGCCAGCAGCGCAACGTATGACAGAGGTAGAGGTGGAAACACCATATATTTT
few | TRBJ2-7 | . | TRBV20-1 | CSAGSGEQYF | TGCAGTGCTGGGAGTGGGGAGCAGTACTTC
. | TRBJ1-4 | . | TRBV28 | CASIDRRNEKLFF | TGTGCCAGCATCGACAGGCGGAATGAAAAACTGTTTTTT
. | TRBJ2-7 | TRBD2 | TRBV6-5 | CAGDLAGGSGKQYF | TGTGCCGGGGACTTAGCGGGAGGGTCCGGAAAGCAGTACTTC
. | TRBJ1-6 | . | TRBV5-6 | CASSLYAGLANSPLHF | TGTGCCAGCAGCTTGTACGCGGGGCTTGCGAATTCACCCCTCCACTTT
once | TRBJ1-5 | TRBD1 | TRBV6-5 | CASSRQGGNQPQHF | TGTGCCAGCAGTAGACAGGGTGGCAATCAGCCCCAGCATTTT
. | TRBJ2-7 | TRBD1 | TRBV18 | CASSRLPGQGAYEQYF | TGTGCCAGCTCACGTCTACCGGGACAGGGGGCATACGAGCAGTACTTC
. | TRBJ2-2 | TRBD1 | TRBV10-1 | CASSTDRGIAGELFF | TGCGCCAGCAGTACTGACAGGGGGATCGCCGGGGAGCTGTTTTTT
. | TRBJ1-6 | . | TRBV7-9 | CASRGGTTENSPLHF | TGTGCCAGCAGGGGGGGGACAACGGAAAATTCACCCCTCCACTTT
. | TRBJ2-5 | TRBD2 | TRBV9 | CASSVEAGGPRETQYF | TGTGCCAGCAGCGTAGAAGCGGGGGGGCCCAGGGAGACCCAGTACTTC
. | TRBJ2-2 | TRBD2 | TRBV2 | CAIAAGLADTGELFF | TGTGCCATCGCGGCGGGACTAGCGGACACCGGGGAGCTGTTTTTT
. | TRBJ1-2 | . | TRBV4-3 | CASSQYGGPYGYTF | TGCGCCAGCAGCCAATACGGGGGTCCCTATGGCTACACCTTC
. | TRBJ2-5 | TRBD2 | TRBV5-5 | CASSLASSGGISEETQYF | TGTGCCAGCAGCTTGGCGTCTAGCGGGGGAATCTCCGAAGAGACCCAGTACTTC
. | TRBJ1-3 | . | TRBV11-2 | CASSPGGNHIYF | TGTGCCAGCAGCCCCGGGGGAAACCACATATATTTT
once | TRBJ1-6 | . | TRBV6-1 | CASSEVGRNNSPLHF | TGTGCCAGCAGTGAAGTAGGCAGGAACAATTCACCCCTCCACTTT
. | TRBJ2-2 | TRBD1 | TRBV5-6 | CASSPGTGFTGELFF | TGTGCCAGCAGCCCCGGGACAGGGTTTACCGGGGAGCTGTTTTTT
. | TRBJ2-6 | . | TRBV6-1 | CASSEGPLGGANVLTF | TGTGCCAGCAGTGAGGGGCCCCTAGGTGGGGCCAACGTCCTGACTTTC
. | TRBJ2-3 | TRBD2 | TRBV27 | CATAGVFSTDTQYF | TGTGCCACAGCGGGAGTTTTTTCGACAGATACGCAGTATTTT
. | TRBJ2-7 | . | TRBV13 | CASSLRGREPYEQYF | TGTGCCAGCAGCTTAAGGGGCAGGGAACCGTACGAGCAGTACTTC
. | TRBJ2-1 | . | TRBV7-9 | CASSLAGAGSYNEQFF | TGTGCCAGCAGCTTAGCGGGGGCAGGGTCCTACAATGAGCAGTTCTTC
few | TRBJ2-5 | . | TRBV6-5 | CASSYSGAGKETQYF | TGTGCCAGCAGTTACTCTGGGGCAGGAAAAGAGACCCAGTACTTC
. | TRBJ2-7 | TRBD1 | TRBV19 | CASSSGGDYEQYF | TGTGCCAGTAGTTCAGGGGGCGACTACGAGCAGTACTTC
. | TRBJ2-2 | . | TRBV10-3 | CAISESQGGTGELFF | TGTGCCATCAGTGAGTCGCAGGGTGGGACCGGGGAGCTGTTTTTT